These T cell receptor beta chains were read from a single sample in a study of blood T cell repertoires in COVID-19. The method was immunoSEQ multiplex PCR; TCRdb's version includes in-frame clones alone and lacks a portion of them. The sample has about 150,000 clones, 70% to 80% seen once; the top ten hold around 5%. Sequenced material: peripheral blood. These receptors all come from a woman in her sixties or seventies with COVID-19, enrolled during active disease. The CDR3 runs from the conserved cysteine through the conserved F or W. A D gene is named only where the DNA matches it firmly. The listing skips clone size in some rows; elsewhere it reads once, few, many or a size class.

clone size	V gene	D gene	J gene	CDR3 DNA	CDR3 protein
-	TRBV7-9	TRBD1	TRBJ1-5	TGTGCCAGCAGCTTTACAGGGGCCCATCAGCCCCAGCATTTT	CASSFTGAHQPQHF
-	TRBV7-6	-	TRBJ1-5	TGTGCCAGCAGCTACGGGACACCCGTATGTAGGTCCCAGCATTTT	CASSYGTPVCRSQHF
-	TRBV6-2/TRBV6-3	-	TRBJ1-2	TGTGCCAGCAGCCGACCTCAGGGTAAGGCGGCGGGCTACACCTTC	CASSRPQGKAAGYTF
once	TRBV2	-	TRBJ1-3	TGTGCCAGCAGCACGAGCTCTGGAAACACCATATATTTT	CASSTSSGNTIYF
-	TRBV7-8	-	TRBJ1-1	TGTGCCAGCAGCTTAGCTTTGGAGCAGCAAGCTTTCTTT	CASSLALEQQAFF
-	TRBV30	-	TRBJ1-3	TGTGCCTGGAGTTTCCCATTGGGCCGATCTGGAAACACCATATATTTT	CAWSFPLGRSGNTIYF
-	TRBV28	TRBD1	TRBJ1-6	TGTGCCAGCAGTCTTCCGGGACAGGGCAATTCACCCCTCCACTTT	CASSLPGQGNSPLHF
-	TRBV9	TRBD2	TRBJ2-1	TGTGCCAGCAGCGTATACCCGGCGGGGGGAAGGAATGAGCAGTTCTTC	CASSVYPAGGRNEQFF
-	TRBV20-1	-	TRBJ1-1	TGCAGTGCTCTCCACCTAGAAGCTTTCTTT	CSALHLEAFF
-	TRBV7-2	-	TRBJ1-1	TGTGCCAGCAGCTTCAGGGGACTAGGGAACACTGAAGCTTTCTTT	CASSFRGLGNTEAFF
once	TRBV7-9	TRBD1	TRBJ2-2	TGTGCCAGCAGGGGACAGGGAGGACGAAACACCGGGGAGCTGTTTTTT	CASRGQGGRNTGELFF
few	TRBV5-4	-	TRBJ2-3	TGTGCCAGCAGCCTGGGACGGGACACCCGTACGGCGCAGTATTTT	CASSLGRDTRTAQYF
-	TRBV6-7	-	TRBJ1-5	TGTGCCAGTAAGTACAGGGTAGTGGCCAATCAGCCCCAGCATTTT	CASKYRVVANQPQHF
-	TRBV6-1	-	TRBJ2-7	TGTGCCAGCAGTGAAGCGTGGACAGCCTCCTACGAGCAGTACTTC	CASSEAWTASYEQYF
-	TRBV6-5	TRBD1	TRBJ1-2	TGTGCCAGCAGTTACGTGACAGGGGGCTCTAAGGGCTACACCTTC	CASSYVTGGSKGYTF
-	TRBV2	TRBD2	TRBJ2-7	TGTGCCAGCGGGGAGGGGCTCAACGAGCAGTACTTC	CASGEGLNEQYF
few	TRBV6-2/TRBV6-3	TRBD2	TRBJ2-3	TGTGCCAGCAGTTACCTAGGCGGGGGGGCAGATACGCAGTATTTT	CASSYLGGGADTQYF
-	TRBV19	-	TRBJ2-5	TGTGCCAGTAGTATGAGGCAGGGGATGGGGACCCAGTACTTC	CASSMRQGMGTQYF
-	TRBV3-1/TRBV3-2	TRBD1	TRBJ1-2	TGTGCCAGCAGCCAGTGGGACAGGCCAACTAACTATGGCTACACCTTC	CASSQWDRPTNYGYTF
-	TRBV10-3	TRBD1	TRBJ2-3	TGTGCCATCGGGTTGGGACAGGGAGTAGATACGCAGTATTTT	CAIGLGQGVDTQYF
-	TRBV7-2	-	TRBJ2-7	TGTGCCAGCAGCCCCCAGCCCCAGCGGGTGGCCTACGAGCAGTACTTC	CASSPQPQRVAYEQYF
few	TRBV11-3	-	TRBJ2-2	TGTGCCAGCACCCAAAACACAGGGCTCACCGGGGAGCTGTTTTTT	CASTQNTGLTGELFF
-	TRBV9	-	TRBJ2-5	TGTGCCAGCAGCGTAGCGGTTCAAGAGACCCAGTACTTC	CASSVAVQETQYF
-	TRBV19	-	TRBJ2-1	TGTGCCAGTAGTATAGATCACAGGAAAACCTACAATGAGCAGTTCTTC	CASSIDHRKTYNEQFF
-	TRBV30	TRBD1	TRBJ1-2	TGTGCCTGGAGTGAGGGACAGCTATACTATGGCTACACCTTC	CAWSEGQLYYGYTF
-	TRBV28	TRBD2	TRBJ2-5	TGTGCCAGCAGGGGGTCAACTAGCGGGGGCTACCAAGAGACCCAGTACTTC	CASRGSTSGGYQETQYF
-	TRBV7-3	TRBD1	TRBJ2-7	TGTGCCAGCAGCCCAGGACAGGGAGGTTTGGGAGAGCAGTACTTC	CASSPGQGGLGEQYF
-	TRBV2	TRBD1	TRBJ1-3	TGTGCCAGCAGGCCCCGGACAGGGAACTCTGGAAACACCATATATTTT	CASRPRTGNSGNTIYF